These 4 T cell receptor beta chains were all obtained from the same sample, sequenced in a study of blood T cell repertoires in COVID-19. The data were produced by immunoSEQ multiplex PCR, yet TCRdb's version contains in-frame clones alone and is incomplete. This sample yields fewer than 110,000 clones, of which 84% are seen a single time; 10% to 15% belongs to the top ten. Source material: peripheral blood. These receptors all come from a human donor in a cohort sampled during active or convalescent COVID-19.

The V call is TRBV6-5, the J call TRBJ2-3; D unresolved. Trimming took off 0 bases at V and 6 bases at J, with 7 bases between the two ends. Germline loops: CDR1 MNHEY, CDR2 SVGAGI. This CDR3 contains 13 residues. CDR3 sequence (DNA): TGTGCCAGCAGTTACTCCCCCGTGGATACGCAGTATTTT. This translates into CASSYSPVDTQYF.

This clone was recorded once. The chain carries TRBV6-1 and TRBJ2-2, with 7 bases identical to TRBD1. V shed 2 bases and J 6 bases; nucleotides not matched to a gene: 0. CDR3 size: 13 residues. Looked up from germline, CDR1 is MNHNS and CDR2 is SASEGT. The CDR3 sequence: CASSEQGAGELFF. CDR3 coding DNA: TGTGCCAGCAGTGAACAGGGGGCCGGGGAGCTGTTTTTT.

The chain joins TRBV19 to TRBJ1-6; TRBD1 matches at 7 bases. The CDR3 has 14 amino acids. Germline CDR1 LNHDA, CDR2 SQIVND (reference sequence). Unmatched junction bases numbered 6, after V lost 3 bases and J lost 10 bases. The CDR3 loop is CASSMGQLKSPLHF. The CDR3 DNA follows: TGTGCCAGTAGTATGGGACAGTTAAAATCACCCCTCCACTTT.

The rearrangement links TRBV9 to TRBJ1-4; 10 bases are a match to TRBD1. The V gene end was trimmed by 4 bases and the J gene end by 7 bases; junction bases not matched to a gene: 4. This CDR3 region has 14 residues. Germline V lookup: CDR1 SGDLS, CDR2 YYNGEE. CDR3 bases: TGTGCCAGCAGCCCCAGGACAGGGGGTGAAAAACTGTTTTTT. Amino acid sequence: CASSPRTGGEKLFF.